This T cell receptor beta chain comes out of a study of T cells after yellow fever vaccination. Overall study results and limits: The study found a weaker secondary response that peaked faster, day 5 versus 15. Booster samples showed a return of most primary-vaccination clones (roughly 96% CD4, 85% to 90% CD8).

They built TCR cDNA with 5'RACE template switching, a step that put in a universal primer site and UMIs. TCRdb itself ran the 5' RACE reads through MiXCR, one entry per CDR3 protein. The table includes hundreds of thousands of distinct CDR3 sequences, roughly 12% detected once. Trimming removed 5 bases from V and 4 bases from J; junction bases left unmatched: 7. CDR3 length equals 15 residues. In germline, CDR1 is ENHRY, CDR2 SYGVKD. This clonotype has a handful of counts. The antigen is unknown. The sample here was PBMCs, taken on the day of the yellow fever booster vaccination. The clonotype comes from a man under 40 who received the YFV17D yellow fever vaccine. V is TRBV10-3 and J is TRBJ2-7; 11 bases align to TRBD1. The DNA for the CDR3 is TGTGCCATCAGTCCCGGGACAGGGGGTACTTACGAGCAGTACTTC. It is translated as CAISPGTGGTYEQYF.